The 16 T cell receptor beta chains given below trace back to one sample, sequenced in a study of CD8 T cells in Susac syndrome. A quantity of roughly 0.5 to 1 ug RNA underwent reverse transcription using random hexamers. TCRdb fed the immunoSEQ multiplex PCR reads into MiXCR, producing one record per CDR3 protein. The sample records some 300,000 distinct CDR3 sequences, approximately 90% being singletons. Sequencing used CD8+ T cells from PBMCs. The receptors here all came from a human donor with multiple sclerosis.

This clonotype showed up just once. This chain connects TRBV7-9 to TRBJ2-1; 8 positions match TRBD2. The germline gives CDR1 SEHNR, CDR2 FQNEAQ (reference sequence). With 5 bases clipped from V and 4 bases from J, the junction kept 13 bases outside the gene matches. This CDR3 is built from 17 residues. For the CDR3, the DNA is TGTGCCAGCAGCGTCGAGAGTGGAGCGGGGGTATACAATGAGCAGTTCTTC. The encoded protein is CASSVESGAGVYNEQFF. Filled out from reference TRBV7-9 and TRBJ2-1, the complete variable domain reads DTGVSQNPRHKITKRGQNVTFRCDPISEHNRLYWYRQTLGQGPEFLTYFQNEAQLEKSRLLSDRFSAERPKGSFSTLEIQRTEQGDSAMYLCASSVESGAGVYNEQFFGPGTRLTVL.

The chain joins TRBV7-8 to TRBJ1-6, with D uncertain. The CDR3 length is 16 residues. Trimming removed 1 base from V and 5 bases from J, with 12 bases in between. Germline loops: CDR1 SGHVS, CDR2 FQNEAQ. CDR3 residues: CASSLVAEVDNSPLHF. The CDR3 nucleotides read TGTGCCAGCAGCTTAGTGGCGGAAGTGGATAATTCACCCCTCCACTTT.

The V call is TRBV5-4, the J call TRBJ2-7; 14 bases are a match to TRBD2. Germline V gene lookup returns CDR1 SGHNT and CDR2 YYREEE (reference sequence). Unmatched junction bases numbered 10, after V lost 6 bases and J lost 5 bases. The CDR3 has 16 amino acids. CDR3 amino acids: CASTWGTSGSMDEQYF. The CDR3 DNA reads TGTGCCAGCACCTGGGGGACTAGCGGGAGTATGGACGAGCAGTACTTC.

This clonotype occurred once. The CDR3 region is CAISESWTGYTGELFF. The CDR3 region has the DNA TGTGCCATCAGTGAGTCATGGACAGGGTACACCGGGGAGCTGTTTTTT. V and J are TRBV10-3 and TRBJ2-2, with 8 bases fitting TRBD1. V dropped 0 bases and J dropped 3; count of bases not matched to a gene: 3. Per germline, CDR1 ENHRY and CDR2 SYGVKD. CDR3 length: 16 amino acids.

CDR3 sequence (DNA): TGCAGTGCTAGGACAGGGGAGGTAGCCAAAAACATTCAGTACTTC. This sequence encodes CSARTGEVAKNIQYF. This sequence joins TRBV20-1 and TRBJ2-4; 8 bases are a match to TRBD1. The junction had 4 bases not matched to a gene; V was cut back by 3 bases and J by 0 bases. Looked up from germline, CDR1 is DFQATT and CDR2 is SNEGSKA (reference sequence). The CDR3 extends over 15 amino acids.

The CDR3 spells CASSLFEIGNTIYF. The CDR3 nucleotides are TGTGCCAGCAGTCTTTTTGAGATCGGAAACACCATATATTTT. This sequence joins TRBV28 and TRBJ1-3, with D uncertain. The CDR3 runs to 14 residues. V lost 5 bases to trimming and J lost 4 bases, with 12 bases between them. Per the germline V gene, CDR1 is MDHEN and CDR2 is SYDVKM.

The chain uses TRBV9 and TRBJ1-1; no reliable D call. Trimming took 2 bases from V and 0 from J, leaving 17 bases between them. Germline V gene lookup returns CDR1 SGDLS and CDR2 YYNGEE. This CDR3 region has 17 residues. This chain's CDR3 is CASSVSAVAELNTEAFF. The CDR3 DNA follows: TGTGCCAGCAGCGTTTCGGCAGTGGCCGAGCTGAACACTGAAGCTTTCTTT.

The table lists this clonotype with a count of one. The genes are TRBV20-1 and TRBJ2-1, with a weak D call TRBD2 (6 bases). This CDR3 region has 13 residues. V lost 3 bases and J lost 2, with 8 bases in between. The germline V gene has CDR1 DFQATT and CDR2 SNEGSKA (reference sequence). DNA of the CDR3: TGCAGTGCTAGCGGGAGAACCTACAATGAGCAGTTCTTC. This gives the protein CSASGRTYNEQFF.

The CDR3 sequence: CASSLSFGYNEQFF. The CDR3 region has the DNA TGCGCCAGCAGCTTGTCGTTCGGGTACAATGAGCAGTTCTTC. The rearrangement links TRBV5-1 to TRBJ2-1; no definite D call. From germline, CDR1 is SGHRS and CDR2 YFSETQ. There are 14 residues in the CDR3. Deletions cut 1 base from V and 4 bases from J, with 9 bases between.

The CDR3 region is CSVEDLFGQSNTGELFF. The CDR3 DNA reads TGCAGCGTTGAAGATCTATTTGGACAGTCGAACACCGGGGAGCTGTTTTTT. This rearrangement joins TRBV29-1 to TRBJ2-2; D might be TRBD1 (6 bases). The germline V gene encodes CDR1 SQVTM and CDR2 ANQGSEA. This CDR3 region has 17 residues. Trimming stripped 0 bases from V and 0 bases from J, with 14 bases between.

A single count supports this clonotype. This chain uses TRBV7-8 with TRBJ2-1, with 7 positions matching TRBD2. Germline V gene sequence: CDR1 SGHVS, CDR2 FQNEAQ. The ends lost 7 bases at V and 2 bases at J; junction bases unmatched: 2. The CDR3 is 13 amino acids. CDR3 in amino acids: CASNAGAYNEQFF. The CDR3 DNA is TGTGCCAGCAACGCGGGAGCCTACAATGAGCAGTTCTTC.

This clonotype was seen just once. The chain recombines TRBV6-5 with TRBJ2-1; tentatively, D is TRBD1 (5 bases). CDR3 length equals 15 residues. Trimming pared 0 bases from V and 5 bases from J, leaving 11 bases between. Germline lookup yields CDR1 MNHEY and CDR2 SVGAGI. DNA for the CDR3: TGTGCCAGCAGTTACTCGAATCCAGGGAACAATGAGCAGTTCTTC. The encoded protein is CASSYSNPGNNEQFF.

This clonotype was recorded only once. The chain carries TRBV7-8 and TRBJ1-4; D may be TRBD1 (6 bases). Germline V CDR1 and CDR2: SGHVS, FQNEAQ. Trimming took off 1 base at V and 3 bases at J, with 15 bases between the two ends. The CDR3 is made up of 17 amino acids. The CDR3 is CASSLGTDFVSNEKLFF. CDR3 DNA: TGTGCCAGCAGCTTAGGGACAGACTTCGTCTCTAATGAAAAACTGTTTTTT.

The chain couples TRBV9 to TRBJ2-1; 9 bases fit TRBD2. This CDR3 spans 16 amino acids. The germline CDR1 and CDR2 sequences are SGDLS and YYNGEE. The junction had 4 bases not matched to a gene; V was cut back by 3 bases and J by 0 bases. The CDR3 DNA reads TGTGCCAGCAGCGGTGTAGCGGGGGACTCCTACAATGAGCAGTTCTTC. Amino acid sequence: CASSGVAGDSYNEQFF.

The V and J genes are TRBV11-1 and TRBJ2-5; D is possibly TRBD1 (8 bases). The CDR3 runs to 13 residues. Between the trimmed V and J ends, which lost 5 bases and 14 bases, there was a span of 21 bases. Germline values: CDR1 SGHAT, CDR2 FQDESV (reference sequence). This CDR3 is CASSLNQDREGYF. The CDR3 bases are TGTGCCAGCAGCCTAAACCAGGACAGGGAGGGCTACTTC.

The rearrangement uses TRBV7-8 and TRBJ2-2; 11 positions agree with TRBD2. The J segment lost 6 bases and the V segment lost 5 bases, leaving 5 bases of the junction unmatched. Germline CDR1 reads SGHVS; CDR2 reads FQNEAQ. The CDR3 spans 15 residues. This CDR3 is CASSRLAGGAGELFF. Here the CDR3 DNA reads TGTGCCAGCAGCCGTCTAGCGGGAGGAGCCGGGGAGCTGTTTTTT.